This T cell receptor (beta chain) came from a study of monozygotic twins with inflammatory bowel disease. After re-calling the 5' RACE reads, TCRdb lists one entry per CDR3 protein, DNA absent. The sample is made up of some 100,000 distinct CDR3 sequences, and the top ten hold 9.5% to 15% of it. Looked up from germline, CDR1 is LGHNA and CDR2 is YNFKEQ. The CDR3 runs to 15 residues. The V call is TRBV4-2, the J call TRBJ2-7. Input material: blood. The sequence derives from a human donor with ulcerative colitis or Crohn's disease, or a healthy co-twin of an affected twin (not recorded which). This CDR3 is CASSPLFGGSYEQYF.